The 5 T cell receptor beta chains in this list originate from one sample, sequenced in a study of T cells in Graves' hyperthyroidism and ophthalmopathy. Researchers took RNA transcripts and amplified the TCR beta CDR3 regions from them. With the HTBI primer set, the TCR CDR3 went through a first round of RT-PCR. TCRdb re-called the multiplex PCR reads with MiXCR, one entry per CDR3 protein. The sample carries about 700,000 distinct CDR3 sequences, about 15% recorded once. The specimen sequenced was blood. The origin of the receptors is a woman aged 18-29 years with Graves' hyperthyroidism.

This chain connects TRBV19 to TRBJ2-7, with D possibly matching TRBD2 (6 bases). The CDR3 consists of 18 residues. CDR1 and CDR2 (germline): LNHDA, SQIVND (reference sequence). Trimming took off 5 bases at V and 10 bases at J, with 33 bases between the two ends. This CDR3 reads CASSVASDLPPPLRRQYF. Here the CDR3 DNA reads TGTGCCAGTAGTGTGGCTAGCGACCTCCCCCCCCCACTACGGCGACAGTACTTC.

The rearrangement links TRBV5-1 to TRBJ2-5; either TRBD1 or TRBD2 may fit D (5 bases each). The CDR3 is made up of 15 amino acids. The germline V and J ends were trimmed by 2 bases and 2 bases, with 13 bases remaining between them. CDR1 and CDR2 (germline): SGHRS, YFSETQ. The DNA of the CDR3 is TGCGCCAGCAGCTTAGGGACGTTGGGTCAAGAGACCCAGTACTTC. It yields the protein CASSLGTLGQETQYF.

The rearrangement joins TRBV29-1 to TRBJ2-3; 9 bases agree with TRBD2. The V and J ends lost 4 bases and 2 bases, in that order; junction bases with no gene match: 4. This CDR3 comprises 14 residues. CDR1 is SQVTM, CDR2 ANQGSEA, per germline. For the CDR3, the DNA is TGCAGCGTTGCTGTAGCGGGAGTCACAGATACGCAGTATTTT. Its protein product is CSVAVAGVTDTQYF.

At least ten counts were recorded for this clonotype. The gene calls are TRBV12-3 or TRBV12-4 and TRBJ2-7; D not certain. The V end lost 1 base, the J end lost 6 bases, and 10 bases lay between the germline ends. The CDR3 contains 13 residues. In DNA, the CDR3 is TGTGCCAGCAGTTTAGGGCAGGCCGGCGAGCAGTACTTC. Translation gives CASSLGQAGEQYF.

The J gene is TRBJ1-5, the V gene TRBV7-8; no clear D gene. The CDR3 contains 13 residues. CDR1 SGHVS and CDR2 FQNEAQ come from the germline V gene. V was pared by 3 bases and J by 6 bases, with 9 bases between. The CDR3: CASSFKGVQPQHF. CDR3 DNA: TGTGCCAGCAGCTTTAAGGGCGTTCAGCCCCAGCATTTT.